In this sample, the clone carrying this T cell receptor beta chain is medium-sized. After constant-region reverse-primer amplification, full-length variable regions underwent semi-nested PCR with Nested Universal Primer A. TCRdb reanalysed the 5' RACE reads using MiXCR and keeps one entry per CDR3 protein. Here the sample spans roughly 9,400 distinct CDR3 sequences, around 16% being singletons. The TCR originated in a female donor with breast cancer. The sequenced sample was memory CD4+ T cells sorted from blood. Subset noted: memory CD4+ T cells, CD4+CD45RO+CD25-.

The CDR3 DNA sequence: TGTGCCAGCAGTTTAACTAGCCAGAACTACGAGCAGTACTTC. It encodes CASSLTSQNYEQYF. The rearrangement links TRBV28 to TRBJ2-7; TRBD2 might be the D (6 bases). Trimming left V 2 bases short and J 3 bases short, with 11 bases between. Germline-derived CDR1 and CDR2 are MDHEN and SYDVKM. The CDR3 has 14 amino acids.